Reported below is one T cell receptor (beta chain). Researchers used template switching to add UMIs featuring a 6-nucleotide sample barcode. Both TCRalpha and TCRbeta cDNA were subjected to two nested PCRs lasting around 15 and 10 cycles. Each CDR3 protein gets one entry in TCRdb, which reprocessed the 5' RACE reads and gives no DNA. This table lists 140,000 to 150,000 distinct CDR3 sequences. These data come from a study of monozygotic twins with inflammatory bowel disease. Germline V gene lookup returns CDR1 KGHSH and CDR2 LQKENI. This CDR3 region has 13 residues. The TCR was taken from a human donor with ulcerative colitis or Crohn's disease, or a healthy co-twin of an affected twin (not recorded which). Input material: blood. The chain uses TRBV18 and TRBJ2-7; absent DNA, TCRdb's TRBD1 call cannot be checked. The CDR3 sequence is CASSPRTDYEQYF.